This T cell receptor beta chain was sequenced during a study of human T cells and chemical hapten exposure. Turning to the study itself: Patients' scalps got diphenylcyclopropenone weekly throughout the roughly 25-week study. Regarding the study as a whole: Alopecia was present in the donors, so their immune response may differ from healthy people's. Large CDR3 similarity clusters arose significantly more often from expanded TCRs than from controls.

On this clonotype itself: Its target is unknown.

Time point: patch test 1, 2 weeks after DPC sensitization. As to treatment: therapeutic diphenylcyclopropenone sensitization with weekly scalp DPC. Using its own MiXCR run on the RACE reads, TCRdb lists one record per CDR3 protein. The sample yields roughly 120,000 distinct CDR3 sequences, about 12% seen once. The specimen comprised whole blood, sampled in connection with sensitization to the hapten diphenylcyclopropenone (DPC). The sequence derives from a woman between 50 and 59 years old with alopecia areata. Some clones in this sample may be carry-over from other donors' samples.

In DNA form, the CDR3 reads TGTGCCAGCAGAACTAGCGGAGCAGATACGCAGTATTTT. Encoded protein: CASRTSGADTQYF. This chain uses TRBV5-4 with TRBJ2-3; 8 bases agree with TRBD2. The CDR3 runs to 13 residues. Trimming cost V 5 bases and J 4 bases; bases outside gene matches: 3. CDR1 and CDR2 from the germline V gene are SGHNT and YYREEE (reference sequence).